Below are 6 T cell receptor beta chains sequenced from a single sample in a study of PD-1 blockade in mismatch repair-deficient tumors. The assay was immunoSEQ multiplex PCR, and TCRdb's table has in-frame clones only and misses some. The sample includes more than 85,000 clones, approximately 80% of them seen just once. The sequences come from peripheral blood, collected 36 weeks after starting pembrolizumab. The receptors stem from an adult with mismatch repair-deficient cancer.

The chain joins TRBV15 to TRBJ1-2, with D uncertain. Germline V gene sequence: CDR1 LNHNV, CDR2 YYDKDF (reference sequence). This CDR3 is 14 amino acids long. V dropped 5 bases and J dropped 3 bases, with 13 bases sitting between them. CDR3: CATSSFRRDYGYTF. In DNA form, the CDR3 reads TGTGCCACCAGCTCCTTTAGGCGTGACTATGGCTACACCTTC. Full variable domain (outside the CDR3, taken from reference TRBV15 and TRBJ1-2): DAMVIQNPRYQVTQFGKPVTLSCSQTLNHNVMYWYQQKSSQAPKLLFHYYDKDFNNEADTPDNFQSRRPNTSFCFLDIRSPGLGDTAMYLCATSSFRRDYGYTFGSGTRLTVV.

The CDR3 coding sequence is TGTGCCATCAGGGATTCAGGGGGCGCAAACAATGAGCAGTTCTTC. It codes for CAIRDSGGANNEQFF. The chain couples TRBV10-3 to TRBJ2-1, with 8 bases that match TRBD1. This CDR3 contains 15 residues. Germline V lookup: CDR1 ENHRY, CDR2 SYGVKD. The ends lost 6 bases at V and 5 bases at J; junction bases unmatched: 9.

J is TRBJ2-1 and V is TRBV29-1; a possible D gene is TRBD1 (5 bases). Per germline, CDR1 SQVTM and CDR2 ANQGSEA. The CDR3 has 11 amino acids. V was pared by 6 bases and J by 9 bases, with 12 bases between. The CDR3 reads CSVGDRSEQFF. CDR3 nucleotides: TGCAGCGTCGGAGACAGATCTGAGCAGTTCTTC.

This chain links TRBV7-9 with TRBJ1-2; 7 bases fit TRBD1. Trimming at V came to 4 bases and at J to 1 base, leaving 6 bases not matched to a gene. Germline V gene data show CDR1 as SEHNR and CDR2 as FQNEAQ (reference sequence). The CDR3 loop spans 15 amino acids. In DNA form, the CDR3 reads TGTGCCAGCAGCTCAGGGACAGAGTTTAACTATGGCTACACCTTC. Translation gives CASSSGTEFNYGYTF.

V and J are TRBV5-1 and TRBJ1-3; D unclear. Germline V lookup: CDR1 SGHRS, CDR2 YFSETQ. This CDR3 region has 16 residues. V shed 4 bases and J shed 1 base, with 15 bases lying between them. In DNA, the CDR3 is TGCGCCAGCAGCACTGGCGCTGGGTCTTCTGGAAACACCATATATTTT. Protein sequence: CASSTGAGSSGNTIYF.

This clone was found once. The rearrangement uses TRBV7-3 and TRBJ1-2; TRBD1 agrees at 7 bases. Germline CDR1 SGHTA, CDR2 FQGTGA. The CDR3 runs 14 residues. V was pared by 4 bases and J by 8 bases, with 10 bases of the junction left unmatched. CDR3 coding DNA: TGTGCCAGCAGCTCCGACAGGGAGGGATACGGCTACACCTTC. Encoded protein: CASSSDREGYGYTF. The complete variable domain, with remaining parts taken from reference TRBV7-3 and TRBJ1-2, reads GAGVSQTPSNKVTEKGKYVELRCDPISGHTALYWYRQSLGQGPEFLIYFQGTGAADDSGLPNDRFFAVRPEGSVSTLKIQRTERGDSAVYLCASSSDREGYGYTFGSGTRLTVV.